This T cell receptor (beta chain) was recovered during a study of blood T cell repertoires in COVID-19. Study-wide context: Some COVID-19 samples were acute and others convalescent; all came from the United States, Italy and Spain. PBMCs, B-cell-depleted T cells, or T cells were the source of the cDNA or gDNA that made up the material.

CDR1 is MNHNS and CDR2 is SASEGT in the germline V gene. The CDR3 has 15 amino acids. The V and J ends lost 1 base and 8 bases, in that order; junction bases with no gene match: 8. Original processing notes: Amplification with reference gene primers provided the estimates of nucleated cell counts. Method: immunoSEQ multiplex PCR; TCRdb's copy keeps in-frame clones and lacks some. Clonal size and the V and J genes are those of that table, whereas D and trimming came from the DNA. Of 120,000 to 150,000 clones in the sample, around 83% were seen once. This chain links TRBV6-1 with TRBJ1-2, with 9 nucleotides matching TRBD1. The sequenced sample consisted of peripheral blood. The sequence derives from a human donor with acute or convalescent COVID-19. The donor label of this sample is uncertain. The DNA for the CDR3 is TGTGCCAGCAGTGAAGGGGACAGGGCTTTGAAGGGCTACACCTTC. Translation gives CASSEGDRALKGYTF.